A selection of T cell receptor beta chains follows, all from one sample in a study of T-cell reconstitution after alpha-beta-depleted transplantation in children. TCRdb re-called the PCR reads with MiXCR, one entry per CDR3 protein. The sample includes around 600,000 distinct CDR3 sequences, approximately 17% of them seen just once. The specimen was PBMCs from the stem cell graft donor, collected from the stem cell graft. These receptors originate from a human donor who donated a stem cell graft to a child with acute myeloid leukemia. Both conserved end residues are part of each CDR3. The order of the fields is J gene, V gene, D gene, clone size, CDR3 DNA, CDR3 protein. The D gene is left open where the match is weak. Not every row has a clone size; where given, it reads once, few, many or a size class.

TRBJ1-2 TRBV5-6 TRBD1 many TGTGCCAGCAGCTTCTCAGGGGGCGTCTATGGCTACACCTTC CASSFSGGVYGYTF
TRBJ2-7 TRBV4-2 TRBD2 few TGTGCCAGCAGCCAGATGCCCCCTAGCGGGAGCTCCTACGAGCAGTACTTC CASSQMPPSGSSYEQYF
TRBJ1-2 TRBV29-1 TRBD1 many TGCAGCGTTGAAGGCTCCTTTATGAGGGGGCCCTATGGCTACACCTTC CSVEGSFMRGPYGYTF
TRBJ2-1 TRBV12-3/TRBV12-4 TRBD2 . TGTGCCAGCAGTTTCGAGCGGGGGGTACAAAATGAGCAGTTCTTC CASSFERGVQNEQFF
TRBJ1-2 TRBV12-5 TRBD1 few TGTGCTAGTGGTCCTACCTGGGACAGCAACTATGGCTACACCTTC CASGPTWDSNYGYTF
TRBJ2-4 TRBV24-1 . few TGTGCCACCAGTGGGGGAGCAGAAAGAGGGGCCAAAAACATTCAGTACTTC CATSGGAERGAKNIQYF
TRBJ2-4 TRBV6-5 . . TGTGCCAGCAGTTACTTGCAGGGGACGGCCAAAAACATTCAGTACTTC CASSYLQGTAKNIQYF
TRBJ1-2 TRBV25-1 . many TGTGCCAGCAGCGGGACACCCAACTATGGCTACACCTTC CASSGTPNYGYTF
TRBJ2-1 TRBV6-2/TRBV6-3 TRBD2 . TGTGCCAGCAGTCCGGGACTAGCGGGGGACCTGCTTGTTCCCCCGTACAATGAGCAGTTCTTC CASSPGLAGDLLVPPYNEQFF
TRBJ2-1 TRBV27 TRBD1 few TGTGCCAGCAGCATTCGGACAGGGTTAGGCACCTACAATGAGCAGTTCTTC CASSIRTGLGTYNEQFF
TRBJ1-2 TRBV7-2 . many TGTGCCAGCAGCTTTACCGGGACTTACTATGGCTACACCTTC CASSFTGTYYGYTF
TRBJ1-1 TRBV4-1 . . TGCGCCAGCAGCCAAGGGAAATATCGGGCCCAACGCCCAACGAACACTGAAGCTTTCTTT CASSQGKYRAQRPTNTEAFF
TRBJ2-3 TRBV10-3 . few TGTGCCATCAGTGGGAGGGGGACAGATACGCAGTATTTT CAISGRGTDTQYF
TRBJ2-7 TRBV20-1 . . TGCAGTGCTAGAGTCGGCACAAGCTCCTACGAGCAGTACTTC CSARVGTSSYEQYF
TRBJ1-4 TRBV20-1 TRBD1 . TGCAGTGCTTCCCGGGGACAGGGGTTGTCTAATGAAAAACTGTTTTTT CSASRGQGLSNEKLFF
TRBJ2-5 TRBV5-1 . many TGCGCCAGCAGCTTGGCTTCAGTAGAGGAGACCCAGTACTTC CASSLASVEETQYF
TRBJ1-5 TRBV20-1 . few TGCAGTGCTAGAAAGCTGGGCCGGGTATGGAATCAGCCCCAGCATTTT CSARKLGRVWNQPQHF
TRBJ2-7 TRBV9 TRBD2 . TGTGCCAGCAGCGAAAAAGGCGGGGGGGCCTACTCCTACGAGCAGTACTTC CASSEKGGGAYSYEQYF